The entry below describes one T cell receptor beta chain. This record belongs to a study of blood T cell repertoires in COVID-19. Whole-study context: PBMCs, B-cell-depleted T cells, or T cells were the source of the cDNA or gDNA that made up the material.

How the authors handled the data: Nucleated cell counts were estimated from reference gene primer amplification. Sequencing was performed with immunoSEQ multiplex PCR; in TCRdb, only in-frame clones are kept and a portion is missing. V and J calls and clone size are those listed in that table; D and trimming were worked out from the DNA. The sample holds under 350,000 clones, about 89% seen once. The germline V and J ends were trimmed by 2 bases and 8 bases, with 18 bases remaining between them. This CDR3 is built from 15 residues. Looked up from germline, CDR1 is SEHNR and CDR2 is FQNEAQ (reference sequence). Individuals aged about 18 to 89 years were recruited from about two dozen US areas.

The chain combines TRBV7-9 with TRBJ1-2; possibly TRBD1 for D (5 bases). The receptor was isolated from a woman between 40 and 55 years old who had recovered from COVID-19. The sequencing sample was made of PBMCs or T cells enriched from blood (not recorded which). DNA for the CDR3: TGTGCCAGCAGCTTATATGGGGCGGAATCCGGCGGCTACACCTTC. Translation gives CASSLYGAESGGYTF.